This T cell receptor (beta chain) stems from a study of T cell repertoires in cytomegalovirus infection (dated 2019 in TCRdb). About the study as a whole: Because public TCR beta signatures pointed to carriage of CMV infection together with the matching HLA type, the HLA type of each donor mattered for the analysis.

With regard to this clonotype: It has no known antigen specificity. Base quality data are lacking; no much larger clone is found one base away.

The research as a whole found: Cumulative frequency of public TCR beta family members discriminated carriers of CMV infection plus the relevant HLA type in this cohort and an independent approximately 360-donor cohort. In the ex vivo response, HLA-C-restricted CMV-specific TCR beta clonotypes were dominant, and in two of eight donors the single most frequent clonotype came from this HLA-C-restricted group.

The sample was run on an Illumina HiSeq 1500. The public reads were quality trimmed at Q25 with fastp and then assembled into clones with MiXCR by TCRdb, keeping productive beta chains. Identical CDR3 proteins give one entry, which carries the most common genes and DNA. Counted in this sample were approximately 400,000 distinct CDR3 sequences; 31% of them appeared once. Roughly an eighth of the sample is held by the ten biggest clonotypes. Specimen: PBMCs. The clonotype originates from a human donor in good health (CMV status not recorded). Some clones in this sample may be carry-over from other donors' samples.

The nucleotide sequence is given as TGTGCCAGCAATGGACAGGCAGTAGCCAAAAACATTCAGTACTTC. Translated, this is CASNGQAVAKNIQYF. The chain couples TRBV6-6 to TRBJ2-4, with 7 middle bases fitting TRBD1. Here V drops 7 bases and J drops 0 bases, and the junction holds 6 bases not matched to any gene. The CDR3, cysteine through phenylalanine, is 15 amino acids long. Here the CDR3 DNA is all that survives: 45 bases in frame from base 1. The germline V gene (reference sequence) yields MNHNY for CDR1 and SVGAGI for CDR2.